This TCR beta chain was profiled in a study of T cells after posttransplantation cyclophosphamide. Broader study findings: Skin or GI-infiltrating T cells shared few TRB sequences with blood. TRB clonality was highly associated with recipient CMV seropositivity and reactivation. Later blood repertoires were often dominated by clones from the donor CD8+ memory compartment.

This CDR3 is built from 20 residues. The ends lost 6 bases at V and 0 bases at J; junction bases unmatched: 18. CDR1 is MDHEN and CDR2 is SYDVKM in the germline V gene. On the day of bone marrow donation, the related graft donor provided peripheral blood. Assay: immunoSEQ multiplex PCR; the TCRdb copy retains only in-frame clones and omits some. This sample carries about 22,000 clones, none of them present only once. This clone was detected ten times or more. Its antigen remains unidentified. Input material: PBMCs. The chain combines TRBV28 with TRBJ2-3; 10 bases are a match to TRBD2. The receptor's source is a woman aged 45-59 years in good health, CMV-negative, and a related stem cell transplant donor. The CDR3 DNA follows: TGTGCCAGCAGAGAGGGGGCTAGCGGGAGTTGGGGTTCTAGCACAGATACGCAGTATTTT. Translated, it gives CASREGASGSWGSSTDTQYF.